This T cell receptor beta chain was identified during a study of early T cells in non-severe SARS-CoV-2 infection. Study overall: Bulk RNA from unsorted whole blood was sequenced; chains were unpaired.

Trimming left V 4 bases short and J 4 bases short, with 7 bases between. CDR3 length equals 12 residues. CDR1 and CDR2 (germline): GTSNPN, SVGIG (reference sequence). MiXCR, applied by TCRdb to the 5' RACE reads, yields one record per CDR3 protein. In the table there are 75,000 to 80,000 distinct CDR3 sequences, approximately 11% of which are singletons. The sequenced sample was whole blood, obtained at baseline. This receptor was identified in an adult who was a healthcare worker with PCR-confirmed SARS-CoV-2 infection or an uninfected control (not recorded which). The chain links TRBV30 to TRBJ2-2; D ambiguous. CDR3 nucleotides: TGTGCCTGGAAGATATTCACCGGGGAGCTGTTTTTT. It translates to CAWKIFTGELFF.